This TCR beta chain was recovered during a study of CXCR3-negative and CXCR3-positive naive CD8 T cells. Study summary: Across all libraries, TRB reads numbered about 135 million, with about 1.5 +/- 0.3 million in each library.

In the case of this clonotype: What it binds is unknown.

The CDR3 consists of 14 residues. CDR1 is SGDLS, CDR2 YYNGEE, per germline. Study-level points and caveats: CXCR3-positive naive cells had TRB CDR3s that were more hydrophobic than CXCR3-negative naive cells had. Naive subsets displayed similar surface CD5, and TCR strength was inferred from TRB CDR3 properties.

Preparation of TRB cDNA libraries relied on 5' RACE carrying UMI labels. From the 5' RACE reads, TCRdb lists one entry per CDR3 protein and no DNA. The sample totals about 50,000 distinct CDR3 sequences. The sequenced sample was naive CXCR3- CD8+ T cells from blood. Subset here: CD45RO-CCR7+CD27+CD95- naive CD8+ T cells lacking CXCR3 (TNR3-). The receptor's source is a human donor in good health. Some clones in this sample may be carry-over from other donors' samples. The rearrangement links TRBV9 to TRBJ2-7. The CDR3 loop reads CASSVAEANYEQYF. The full variable domain, its missing parts supplied by reference TRBV9 and TRBJ2-7, is DSGVTQTPKHLITATGQRVTLRCSPRSGDLSVYWYQQSLDQGLQFLIQYYNGEERAKGNILERFSAQQFPDLHSELNLSSLELGDSALYFCASSVAEANYEQYFGPGTRLTVT.